This TCR beta chain was identified during a study of blood T cell repertoires in COVID-19. Using immunoSEQ multiplex PCR, the repertoire was profiled, and TCRdb retains in-frame clones only, with some absent. The sample has 300,000 or so clones, around four fifths seen once. This CDR3 has 14 residues. V gave up 3 bases and J gave up 0 bases, with 6 bases separating them. The V gene's germline CDR1 is MNHEY and CDR2 SMNVEV (reference sequence). This chain connects TRBV27 to TRBJ2-1, with D maybe TRBD2 (5 bases). The source of this sequence is a woman between 45 and 65 years old with acute or convalescent COVID-19. The sequenced sample was peripheral blood. The CDR3 bases are TGTGCCAGCAGTTTGGGAGTCTCCTACAATGAGCAGTTCTTC. It yields the protein CASSLGVSYNEQFF.